The 30 T cell receptor beta chains given below trace back to one sample, sequenced in a study of CD8 T cells in ankylosing spondylitis. TCRdb independently ran MiXCR on the 5' RACE reads; one entry per CDR3 protein. The repertoire holds under 250,000 distinct CDR3 sequences, with about 26% as singletons. The specimen sequenced was blood, either unsorted or a sorted T cell fraction (not recorded which). Receptors were obtained from a male donor with ankylosing spondylitis or in good health (not recorded which).

This clonotype occurred many times. The chain links TRBV28 to TRBJ2-1; D is undetermined. CDR3 length: 13 residues. The germline V gene has CDR1 MDHEN and CDR2 SYDVKM. V lost 5 bases and J 9 bases, leaving 14 bases between the germline ends. The CDR3 DNA reads as TGTGCCAGCAGTCGCTCCGGGTTTTTTGAGCAGTTCTTC. As protein: CASSRSGFFEQFF.

This clonotype was counted ten times or more. J is TRBJ1-5 and V is TRBV20-1; D not certain. The CDR3 extends over 15 amino acids. The germline V gene encodes CDR1 DFQATT and CDR2 SNEGSKA (reference sequence). Trimming cost V 3 bases and J 1 base, with 13 bases left between them. CDR3: CSASQDPSSNQPQHF. The CDR3 DNA is TGCAGTGCTAGCCAAGACCCCTCCAGCAATCAGCCCCAGCATTTT.

This clonotype was counted at least ten times. V is TRBV7-8 and J is TRBJ1-2; D is perhaps TRBD1 (5 bases). V was pared by 1 base and J by 2 bases, with 14 bases between. Germline lookup yields CDR1 SGHVS and CDR2 FQNEAQ. CDR3 size: 16 residues. DNA for the CDR3: TGTGCCAGCAGCTTAGGGGGCCAGGGAGGAAACTATGGCTACACCTTC. Residues: CASSLGGQGGNYGYTF.

V usage is TRBV20-1 and J usage is TRBJ2-3; D uncertain. Germline-derived CDR1 and CDR2 are DFQATT and SNEGSKA (reference sequence). This CDR3 spans 12 amino acids. Trimming took 2 bases from V and 11 from J, leaving 14 bases between them. The CDR3 region has the DNA TGCAGTGCTAGATCCGACATCCAGAAGCAGTATTTT. Translation gives CSARSDIQKQYF.

Notes on this clonotype: It may be a read error: a sequence one base away is much more abundant. This chain uses TRBV29-1 with TRBJ2-1; 12 bases line up with TRBD2. V was pared by 5 bases and J by 9 bases, with 5 bases of the junction left unmatched. Germline lookup yields CDR1 SQVTM and CDR2 ANQGSEA. There are 13 residues in the CDR3. CDR3 region: CSVRLAGDPEQFF. CDR3 nucleotides: TGCAGCGTTCGACTAGCGGGAGACCCTGAGCAGTTCTTC.

This clonotype was counted only a few times. This CDR3 reads CASSARDITEAFF. The CDR3 coding sequence is TGTGCCAGCAGTGCCCGGGACATCACTGAAGCTTTCTTT. The rearrangement links TRBV6-1 to TRBJ1-1; TRBD1 might be the D (6 bases). The germline V gene has CDR1 MNHNS and CDR2 SASEGT. The CDR3 runs to 13 residues. V lost 4 bases and J 4 bases, leaving 10 bases between the germline ends.

The chain uses TRBV4-2 and TRBJ2-5, with D hard to call. Germline CDR1 and CDR2: LGHNA and YNFKEQ. This CDR3 region has 16 residues. Trimming left V 0 bases short and J 4 bases short, with 15 bases between. CDR3 loop: CASSQDSGSKAETQYF. The CDR3 nucleotides are TGTGCCAGCAGCCAAGATTCAGGCAGTAAAGCAGAGACCCAGTACTTC.

This clonotype occurred many times. V is TRBV18 and J is TRBJ2-3, with unresolved D. There are 13 residues in the CDR3. Trimming took 3 bases from V and 4 from J, leaving 8 bases between them. Per germline, CDR1 KGHSH and CDR2 LQKENI. This CDR3 reads CASSPLLADTQYF. CDR3 coding DNA: TGTGCCAGCTCACCGCTCTTAGCAGATACGCAGTATTTT.

This clonotype was observed many times. CDR3 sequence (DNA): TGCAGTGCTTTCCGGGACAGGGCAGTTAATGAGCAGTTCTTC. The encoded protein is CSAFRDRAVNEQFF. The J gene is TRBJ2-1, the V gene TRBV20-1; TRBD1 matches at 9 bases. Germline V gene data show CDR1 as DFQATT and CDR2 as SNEGSKA (reference sequence). The CDR3 runs to 14 residues. Trimming cost V 5 bases and J 7 bases; bases outside gene matches: 9.

This clonotype was counted only a few times. This chain joins TRBV7-2 and TRBJ2-7; D not resolved. CDR3 length equals 15 residues. V was pared by 2 bases and J by 0 bases, with 11 bases between. The V gene's germline CDR1 is SGHTA and CDR2 FQGNSA. For the CDR3, the DNA is TGTGCCAGCAGCTTATCGCCAGGAACCTCCTACGAGCAGTACTTC. Its protein product is CASSLSPGTSYEQYF.

This clonotype occurred many times. The V gene is TRBV18, the J gene TRBJ2-7; D call uncertain. Germline-derived CDR1 and CDR2 are KGHSH and LQKENI. V was pared by 5 bases and J by 3 bases, with 17 bases between. The CDR3 totals 15 residues. The CDR3 DNA follows: TGTGCCAGCTCAAAGACCCATCAGCCGGGCTACGAGCAGTACTTC. Residues: CASSKTHQPGYEQYF.

This clonotype was counted at least ten times. The rearrangement uses TRBV7-9 and TRBJ1-1; unclear D gene. The CDR3 totals 15 residues. Germline V gene data show CDR1 as SEHNR and CDR2 as FQNEAQ (reference sequence). The V end lost 1 base, the J end lost 1 base, and 10 bases lay between the germline ends. CDR3 coding DNA: TGTGCCAGCAGCTTAGAGGAGCACACGAACACTGAAGCTTTCTTT. It specifies CASSLEEHTNTEAFF.

The rearrangement uses TRBV11-2 and TRBJ2-2, with TRBD1 matching 11 bases. CDR1 and CDR2 from the germline V gene are SGHAT and FQNNGV. V shed 3 bases and J 8 bases; nucleotides not matched to a gene: 5. CDR3 length: 15 residues. Here the CDR3 DNA reads TGTGCCAGCAGCTTCGGGACAGGGGGTTTAGGGGAGCTGTTTTTT. This codes for CASSFGTGGLGELFF.

This clonotype appeared a few times. V usage is TRBV5-4 and J usage is TRBJ2-3; D gene unclear. Germline V gene sequence: CDR1 SGHNT, CDR2 YYREEE (reference sequence). The CDR3 extends over 15 amino acids. V was cut by 0 bases and J by 6 bases, with 14 bases left in between. CDR3 region: CASSLEGAVQDTQYF. The CDR3 DNA sequence: TGTGCCAGCAGCTTGGAGGGTGCAGTTCAGGATACGCAGTATTTT.

This clonotype was found many times. The genes are TRBV20-1 and TRBJ2-2, with TRBD2 matching 9 bases. Trimming took 0 bases from V and 6 from J; bases not matched to a gene: 11. The CDR3 is made up of 17 amino acids. The germline V gene encodes CDR1 DFQATT and CDR2 SNEGSKA (reference sequence). The CDR3 loop reads CSARDPSAGGIAGELFF. For the CDR3, the DNA is TGCAGTGCTAGAGATCCCTCAGCGGGAGGTATAGCCGGGGAGCTGTTTTTT.

This clonotype was picked up many times. The genes are TRBV28 and TRBJ2-7, with TRBD2 as a possible D gene (6 bases). CDR1 MDHEN and CDR2 SYDVKM come from the germline V gene. The V end lost 3 bases, the J end lost 6 bases, and 12 bases lay between the germline ends. The CDR3 contains 13 residues. The DNA for the CDR3 is TGTGCCAGCAGTTTTGCCGGGAGCTCCGAGCAGTACTTC. It specifies CASSFAGSSEQYF.

This clonotype was counted ten times or more. The chain carries TRBV3-1 and TRBJ2-1, with TRBD2 identical over 8 bases. J lost 4 bases, V lost 0 bases, and 2 bases had no gene match. The length of the CDR3 is 15 residues. The V gene's germline CDR1 is LGHDT and CDR2 YNNKEL (reference sequence). The CDR3 DNA reads as TGTGCCAGCAGCCAAGATGTAGCGGGGTACAATGAGCAGTTCTTC. Protein product: CASSQDVAGYNEQFF.

In its sample, this clonotype was seen many times. This chain joins TRBV6-2 or TRBV6-3 and TRBJ2-1; TRBD2 matches at 13 bases. The CDR3 is 19 amino acids. After removal of 6 bases from V and 0 bases from J, the junction contained 11 bases not matched to a gene. The germline gives CDR1 MNHEY, CDR2 SVGEGT. The CDR3 coding sequence is TGTGCCAGCAGGGCCCCCGGGACTAGCGGGATGAGCTCCTACAATGAGCAGTTCTTC. Amino acid sequence: CASRAPGTSGMSSYNEQFF.

The table lists this clonotype with many counts. The rearrangement links TRBV6-1 to TRBJ2-7, with 9 positions matching TRBD1. Germline lookup yields CDR1 MNHNS and CDR2 SASEGT. The CDR3 is 14 residues long. V lost 6 bases to trimming and J lost 6 bases; unmatched junction nucleotides: 9. CDR3 residues: CASRGTGREGEQYF. As DNA, the CDR3 is TGTGCCAGCAGGGGGACAGGGAGGGAAGGCGAGCAGTACTTC.

In this sample, this clonotype turned up many times. The chain uses TRBV11-2 and TRBJ1-3; no clear D. Looked up from germline, CDR1 is SGHAT and CDR2 is FQNNGV. The CDR3 has 12 residues. The V end was cut by 1 base, the J end by 4 bases, with 2 bases between. The CDR3 loop reads CASSLVGNTIYF. CDR3 sequence (DNA): TGTGCCAGCAGCTTAGTGGGAAACACCATATATTTT.

This clonotype was seen many times. The chain couples TRBV29-1 to TRBJ2-7, with D tentatively TRBD1 (5 bases). The V end was cut by 5 bases, the J end by 3 bases, with 11 bases between. The CDR3 spans 12 residues. The germline V gene has CDR1 SQVTM and CDR2 ANQGSEA. The chain's CDR3 is CSVWQGGYEQYF. As DNA, the CDR3 is TGCAGCGTTTGGCAGGGTGGCTACGAGCAGTACTTC.

This chain links TRBV7-2 with TRBJ2-7; 7 nucleotides agree with TRBD2. V trimming: 1 base; J trimming: 4 bases; junction bases outside the gene matches: 7. The length of the CDR3 is 15 residues. The germline V gene encodes CDR1 SGHTA and CDR2 FQGNSA. The CDR3 DNA reads TGTGCCAGCAGCTTAGGCCCCTTGGGACTATACGAGCAGTACTTC. Amino acid sequence: CASSLGPLGLYEQYF.

This clonotype was seen at least ten times. The genes are TRBV4-3 and TRBJ2-3; 7 nucleotides match TRBD1. V shed 0 bases and J 7 bases; nucleotides not matched to a gene: 7. From germline, CDR1 is LGHNA and CDR2 YSLEER. The CDR3 covers 15 residues. CDR3 sequence (DNA): TGCGCCAGCAGCCAAGAAATTAGGGGGCCGAATACGCAGTATTTT. This sequence encodes CASSQEIRGPNTQYF.

In its sample, this clonotype was seen many times. V and J are TRBV15 and TRBJ1-1; D perhaps matches TRBD1 (6 bases). Looked up from germline, CDR1 is LNHNV and CDR2 is YYDKDF (reference sequence). The CDR3 is 14 residues long. V was pared by 0 bases and J by 8 bases, with 13 bases between. The chain's CDR3 is CATSRDPGGTEAFF. For the CDR3, the DNA is TGTGCCACCAGCAGAGACCCCGGGGGCACAGAAGCTTTCTTT.

This clonotype was seen more than once but under ten times. This rearrangement joins TRBV29-1 to TRBJ1-4, with D unresolved. CDR1 and CDR2 from the germline V gene are SQVTM and ANQGSEA. This CDR3 comprises 13 residues. V shed 6 bases and J shed 8 bases, with 16 bases lying between them. In nucleotides, the CDR3 is TGCAGCGTCGGAAGGTCCTCTGGGGAAAAACTGTTTTTT. Its protein is CSVGRSSGEKLFF.

This clonotype has ten or more counts. This chain links TRBV20-1 with TRBJ2-1, with 12 bases matching TRBD2. The CDR3 totals 13 residues. CDR1 and CDR2 (germline): DFQATT, SNEGSKA (reference sequence). V lost 1 base to trimming and J lost 10 bases; unmatched junction nucleotides: 2. DNA for the CDR3: TGCAGTGCTAGAGGACTAGCGGGAGTCGAGCAGTTCTTC. Its protein product is CSARGLAGVEQFF.

This clonotype appeared once. This sequence joins TRBV6-1 and TRBJ2-7; tentatively, D is TRBD1 (5 bases). The CDR3 covers 15 residues. CDR1 and CDR2 (germline): MNHNS, SASEGT. V was pared by 7 bases and J by 1 base, with 17 bases between. In DNA, the CDR3 is TGTGCCAGCACCGAAACCCACACAGGTTCCTACGAGCAGTACTTC. It translates to CASTETHTGSYEQYF.

There are many counts of this clonotype. The V and J genes are TRBV5-5 and TRBJ1-2; D is uncertain. V was pared by 6 bases and J by 3 bases, with 18 bases between. Per the germline V gene, CDR1 is SGHKS and CDR2 is YYEKEE (reference sequence). CDR3 size: 15 residues. The CDR3 coding sequence is TGTGCCAGCACCCTGAGCTACGGCCCGGACTATGGCTACACCTTC. Encoded protein: CASTLSYGPDYGYTF.

The chain couples TRBV20-1 to TRBJ1-6, with TRBD1 matching over 7 bases. Unmatched junction bases numbered 13, after V lost 3 bases and J lost 5 bases. Germline V gives CDR1 DFQATT, CDR2 SNEGSKA (reference sequence). The CDR3 covers 17 residues. The CDR3 DNA reads as TGCAGTGCTAGGGGGGCCCTAGGGACAGATGATAATTCACCCCTCCACTTT. Its protein product is CSARGALGTDDNSPLHF.

The chain employs TRBV20-1 and TRBJ2-1, with a weak D call TRBD2 (6 bases). The germline CDR1 and CDR2 sequences are DFQATT and SNEGSKA (reference sequence). The CDR3 contains 14 residues. The ends were cut back, 2 bases at V and 5 bases at J, with 13 bases in the middle. The DNA of the CDR3 is TGCAGTGCTAGACCCGGGGGTATCGACAATGAGCAGTTCTTC. Protein sequence: CSARPGGIDNEQFF.